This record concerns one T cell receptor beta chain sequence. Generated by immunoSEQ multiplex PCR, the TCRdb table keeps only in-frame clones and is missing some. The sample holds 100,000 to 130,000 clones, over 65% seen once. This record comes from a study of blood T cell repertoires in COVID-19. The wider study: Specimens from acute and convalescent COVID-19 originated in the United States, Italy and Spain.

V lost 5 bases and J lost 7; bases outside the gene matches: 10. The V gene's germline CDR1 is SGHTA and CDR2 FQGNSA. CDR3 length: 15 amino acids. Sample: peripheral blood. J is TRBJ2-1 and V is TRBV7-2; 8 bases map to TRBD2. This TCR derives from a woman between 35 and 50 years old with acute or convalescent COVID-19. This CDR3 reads CASSQGFGGGNEQFF. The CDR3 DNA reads TGTGCCAGCAGCCAAGGGTTTGGCGGGGGGAATGAGCAGTTCTTC.